The TCR beta chain described here comes from a study of T cells in Graves' hyperthyroidism and ophthalmopathy. Study-wide results and caveats: A model using 13 V-J features told ophthalmopathy apart from stable hyperthyroidism. Most clonotypes that expanded in the thyroid above 0.001 also showed up in blood.

Authors of the study amplified TCR beta CDR3 regions from RNA transcripts. The TCR CDR3 first-round RT-PCR relied on the HTBI primer set. TCRdb recomputed calls from the multiplex PCR reads with MiXCR, one row per CDR3 protein. This table holds 500,000 to 550,000 distinct CDR3 sequences, around 20% found once. CDR3 size: 15 residues. The germline CDR1 and CDR2 sequences are MNHNS and SASEGT. The J segment lost 6 bases and the V segment lost 7 bases, leaving 15 bases of the junction unmatched. This clonotype was observed once. Its cognate antigen is unknown. The study enrolled patients aged 18 to 65 with newly diagnosed hyperthyroidism of under 2 months' duration. Patients were excluded for uncontrolled infection, other autoimmune disease, pregnancy or lactation.

The sequencing input was blood. This chain joins TRBV6-1 and TRBJ2-7; 7 bases map to TRBD1. The TCR sequence derives from a man between 18 and 29 years old with Graves' hyperthyroidism. CDR3 sequence: CASTAIDRVPGEQYF. CDR3 coding DNA: TGTGCCAGCACCGCGATCGACAGGGTTCCGGGCGAGCAGTACTTC.